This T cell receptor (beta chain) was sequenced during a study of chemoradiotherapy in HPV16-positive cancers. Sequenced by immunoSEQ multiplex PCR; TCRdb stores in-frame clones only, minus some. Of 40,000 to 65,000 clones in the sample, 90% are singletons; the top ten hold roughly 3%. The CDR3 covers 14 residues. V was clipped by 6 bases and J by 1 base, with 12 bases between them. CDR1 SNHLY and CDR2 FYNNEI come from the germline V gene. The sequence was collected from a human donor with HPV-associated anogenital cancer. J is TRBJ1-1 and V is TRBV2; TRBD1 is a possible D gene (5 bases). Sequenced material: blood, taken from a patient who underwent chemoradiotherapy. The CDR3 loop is CASRPFQGNTEAFF. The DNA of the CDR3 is TGTGCCAGCAGGCCGTTTCAGGGGAACACTGAAGCTTTCTTT.